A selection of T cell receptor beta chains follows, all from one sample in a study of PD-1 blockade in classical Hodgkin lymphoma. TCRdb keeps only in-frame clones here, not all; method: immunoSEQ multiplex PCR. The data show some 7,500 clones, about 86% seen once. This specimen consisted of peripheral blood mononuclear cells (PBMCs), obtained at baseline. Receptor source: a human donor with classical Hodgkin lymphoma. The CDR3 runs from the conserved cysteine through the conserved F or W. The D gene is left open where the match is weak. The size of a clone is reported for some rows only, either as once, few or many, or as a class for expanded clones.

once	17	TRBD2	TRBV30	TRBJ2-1	TGTGCCTGGAGTGTGGGGAGGGACGGGGGAAACTGCAATGAGCAGTTCTTC	CAWSVGRDGGNCNEQFF
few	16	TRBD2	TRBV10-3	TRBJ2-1	TGTGCCATCAGTGACTCTGGGCTAGCGGGACTTAATGAGCAGTTCTTC	CAISDSGLAGLNEQFF
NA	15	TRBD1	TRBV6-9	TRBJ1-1	TGTGCCAGCCGGGGACAGGGTTTCGGGAACACTGAAGCTTTCTTT	CASRGQGFGNTEAFF
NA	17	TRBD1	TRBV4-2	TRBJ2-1	TGTGCCAGCAGCCAAGATCCGGGAAGCGGACAGGTCAATGAGCAGTTCTTC	CASSQDPGSGQVNEQFF
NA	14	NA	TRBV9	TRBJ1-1	TGTGCCAGCAGCGTAGGAGCGGGCCCGACTGAAGCTTTCTTT	CASSVGAGPTEAFF
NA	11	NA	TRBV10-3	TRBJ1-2	TGTGCCATCAGTGAGTCGAGACAGCAGAACTTC	CAISESRQQNF
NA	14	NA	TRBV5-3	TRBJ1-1	TGTGCCAGCAGCTCCCCCCTAGGGGACACTGAAGCTTTCTTT	CASSSPLGDTEAFF
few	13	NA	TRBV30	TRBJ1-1	TGTGCCTGGAGCGTCGTTGGGAACACTGAAGCTTTCTTT	CAWSVVGNTEAFF
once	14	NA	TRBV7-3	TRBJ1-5	TGTGCCAGCAGCCCTTCCTATAGCAATCAGCCCCAGCATTTT	CASSPSYSNQPQHF
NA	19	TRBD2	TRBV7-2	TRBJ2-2	TGTGCCAGCAGCCGCGGCCGTCTAGCGGGGATCCGAGGGACCGGGGAGCTGTTTTTT	CASSRGRLAGIRGTGELFF
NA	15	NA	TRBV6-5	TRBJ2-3	TGTGCCAGCAGTTACTTAGCGTCTAGCACAGATACGCAGTATTTT	CASSYLASSTDTQYF
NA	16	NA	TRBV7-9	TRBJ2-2	TGTGCCAGCAGCTTAGTGGCAGGACTGACTCCCGGGGAGCTGTTTTTT	CASSLVAGLTPGELFF
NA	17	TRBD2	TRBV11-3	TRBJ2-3	TGTGCCAGCAGCTCTAACTCCGGGACTAGCAGCACAGATACGCAGTATTTT	CASSSNSGTSSTDTQYF
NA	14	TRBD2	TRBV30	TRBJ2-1	TGTGCCTGGACTGCGGGAGAGGTGGGCAATGAGCAGTTCTTC	CAWTAGEVGNEQFF
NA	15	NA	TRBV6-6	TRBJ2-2	TGTGCCAGCAGTATCAGGGATTGGAGCACCGGGGAGCTGTTTTTT	CASSIRDWSTGELFF
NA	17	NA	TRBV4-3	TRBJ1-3	TGCGCCAGCAGCCAATCAGACACCCGGAGCTCTGGAAACACCATATATTTT	CASSQSDTRSSGNTIYF
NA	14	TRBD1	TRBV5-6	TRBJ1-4	TGTGCCAGCAGCTTTGGGACAGCGAATGAAAAACTGTTTTTT	CASSFGTANEKLFF